A single T cell receptor (beta chain) is shown here with its context. Its antigen is unknown. CCR7+ PD-1- TIGIT- CD8+ T cells were termed stem-like memory (TSTEM). Germline V gene sequence: CDR1 MDHEN, CDR2 SYDVKM. The CDR3 length is 16 residues. Generation of TCR beta libraries used UMI-labeled 5' RACE. TCRdb re-called the 5' RACE reads and shows each CDR3 protein once, DNA omitted. The table for this sample gives 17,000 or so distinct CDR3 sequences. These data originate in a study of human CD8 memory T cell subsets. Study-level results: In the comparison of repertoires, stem-like memory and precursor exhausted T cells overlapped only minimally.

The genes are TRBV28 and TRBJ1-6. The origin of this receptor is a human donor in good health. The specimen sequenced was CD8+ stem-like memory T cells (TSCM and TCM) sorted from PBMCs. The subset was: stem-like memory CD8 T cells (TSTEM), CCR7+ PD-1- TIGIT-. The CDR3 protein is CASSFAGSSYNSPLHF.